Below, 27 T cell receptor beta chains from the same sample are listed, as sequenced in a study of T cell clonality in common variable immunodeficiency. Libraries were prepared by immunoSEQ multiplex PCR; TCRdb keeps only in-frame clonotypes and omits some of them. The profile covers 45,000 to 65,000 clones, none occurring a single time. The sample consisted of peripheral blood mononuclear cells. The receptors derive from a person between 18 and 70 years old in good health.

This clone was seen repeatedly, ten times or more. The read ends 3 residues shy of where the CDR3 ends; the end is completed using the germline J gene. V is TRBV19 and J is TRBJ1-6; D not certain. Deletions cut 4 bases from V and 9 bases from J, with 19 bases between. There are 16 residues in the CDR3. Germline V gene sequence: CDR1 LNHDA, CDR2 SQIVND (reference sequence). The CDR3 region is CASSTHVALRGSPLHF. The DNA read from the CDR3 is TGTGCCAGTAGTACGCACGTGGCCCTCCGTGGTTCACCC.

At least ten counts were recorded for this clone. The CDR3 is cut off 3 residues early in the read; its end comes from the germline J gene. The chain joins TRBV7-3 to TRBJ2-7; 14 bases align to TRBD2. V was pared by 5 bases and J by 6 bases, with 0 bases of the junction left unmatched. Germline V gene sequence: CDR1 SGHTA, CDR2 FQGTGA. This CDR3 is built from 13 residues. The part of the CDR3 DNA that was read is TGTGCCAGCAGCGGGACTAGCGGGAGCGAG. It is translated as CASSGTSGSE. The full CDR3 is CASSGTSGSEQYF.

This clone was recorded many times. Here the CDR3 reads CSASPWDFNTDTQYF. The part of the CDR3 DNA that was read is TGCAGTGCTAGTCCTTGGGACTTCAACACAGATACG. The chain joins TRBV20-1 to TRBJ2-3; possibly TRBD2 for D (6 bases). From the germline J gene comes the end of the CDR3, since the read stops 3 residues before it. Germline CDR1 reads DFQATT; CDR2 reads SNEGSKA (reference sequence). V was trimmed by 3 bases and J by 2 bases, leaving 15 bases between them. The CDR3 extends over 15 amino acids.

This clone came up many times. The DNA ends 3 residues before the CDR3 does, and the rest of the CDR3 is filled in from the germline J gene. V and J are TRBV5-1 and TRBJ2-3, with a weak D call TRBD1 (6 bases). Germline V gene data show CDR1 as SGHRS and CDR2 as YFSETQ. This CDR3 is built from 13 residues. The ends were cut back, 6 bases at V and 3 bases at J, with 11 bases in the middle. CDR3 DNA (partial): TGCGCCAGCATGTACAGGGTGACAGATACG. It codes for CASMYRVTDT. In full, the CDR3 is CASMYRVTDTQYF.

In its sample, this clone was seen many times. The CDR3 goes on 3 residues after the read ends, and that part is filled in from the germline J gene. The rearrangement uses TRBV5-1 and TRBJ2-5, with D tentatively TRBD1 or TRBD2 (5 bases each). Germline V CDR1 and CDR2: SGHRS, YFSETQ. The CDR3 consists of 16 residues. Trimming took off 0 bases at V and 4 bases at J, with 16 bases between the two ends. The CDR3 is CASSLDEGLGSETQYF. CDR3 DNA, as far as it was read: TGCGCCAGCAGCTTGGACGAGGGGTTAGGATCAGAGACC.

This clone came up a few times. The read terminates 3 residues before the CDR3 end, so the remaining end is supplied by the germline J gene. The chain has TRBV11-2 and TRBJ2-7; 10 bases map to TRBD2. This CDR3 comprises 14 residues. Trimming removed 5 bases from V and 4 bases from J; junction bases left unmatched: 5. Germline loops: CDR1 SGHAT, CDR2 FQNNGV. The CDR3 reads CASSRDSGGYEQYF. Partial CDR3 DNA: TGTGCCAGCAGCCGGGATAGCGGGGGGTACGAG.

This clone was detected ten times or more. CDR3 DNA, as far as it was read: TGTGCCAGCAGCGAAGCCCTCGAG. It yields the protein CASSEALE. The full CDR3 sequence reads CASSEALEQYF. This chain uses TRBV7-9 with TRBJ2-7; D is unresolved. Sequencing ends 3 residues short of the CDR3 end; the germline J gene provides the rest. Trimming stripped 5 bases from V and 6 bases from J, with 8 bases between. CDR3 length equals 11 residues. Germline lookup yields CDR1 SEHNR and CDR2 FQNEAQ (reference sequence).

CDR3 region: CASSLGRGQGGEQFF. The sequenced CDR3 bases are TGTGCCAGCAGCTTAGGTCGAGGACAGGGCGGTGAG. The gene calls are TRBV7-9 and TRBJ2-1; the match to TRBD1 covers 8 bases. Coverage ceases 3 residues before the CDR3 finishes, and the germline J gene fills in the end. Germline V gene lookup returns CDR1 SEHNR and CDR2 FQNEAQ (reference sequence). This CDR3 has 15 residues. Trimming at V came to 1 base and at J to 9 bases, leaving 8 bases not matched to a gene.

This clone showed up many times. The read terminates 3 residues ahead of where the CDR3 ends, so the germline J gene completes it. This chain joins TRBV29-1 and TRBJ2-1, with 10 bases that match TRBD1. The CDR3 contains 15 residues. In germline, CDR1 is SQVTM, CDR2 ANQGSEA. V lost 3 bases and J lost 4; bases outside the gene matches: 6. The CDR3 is CSVEGGDRGYNEQFF. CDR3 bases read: TGCAGCGTTGAGGGAGGGGACAGGGGATACAATGAG.

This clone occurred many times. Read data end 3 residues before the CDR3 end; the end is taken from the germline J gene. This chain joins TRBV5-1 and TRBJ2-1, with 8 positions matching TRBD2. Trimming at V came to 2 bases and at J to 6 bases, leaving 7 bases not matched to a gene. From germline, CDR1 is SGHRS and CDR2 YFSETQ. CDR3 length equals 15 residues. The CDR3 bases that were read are TGCGCCAGCAGCTTTGAGCGGGGGAGGGGCAATGAG. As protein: CASSFERGRGNE. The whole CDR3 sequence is CASSFERGRGNEQFF.

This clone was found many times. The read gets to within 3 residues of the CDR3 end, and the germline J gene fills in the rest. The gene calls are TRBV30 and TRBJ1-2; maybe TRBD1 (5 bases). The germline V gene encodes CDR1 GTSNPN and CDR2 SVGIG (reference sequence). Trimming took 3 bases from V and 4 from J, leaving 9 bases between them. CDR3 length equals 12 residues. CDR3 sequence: CAWRQATYGYTF. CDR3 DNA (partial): TGTGCCTGGAGACAGGCGACCTATGGC.

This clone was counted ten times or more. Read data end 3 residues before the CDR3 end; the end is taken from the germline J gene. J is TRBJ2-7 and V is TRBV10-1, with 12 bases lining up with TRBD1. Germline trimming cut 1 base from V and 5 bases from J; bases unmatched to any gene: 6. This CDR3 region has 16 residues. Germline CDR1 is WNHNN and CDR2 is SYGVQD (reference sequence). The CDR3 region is CASSEFGGQGANEQYF. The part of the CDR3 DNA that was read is TGCGCCAGCAGTGAGTTCGGGGGACAGGGGGCAAACGAG.

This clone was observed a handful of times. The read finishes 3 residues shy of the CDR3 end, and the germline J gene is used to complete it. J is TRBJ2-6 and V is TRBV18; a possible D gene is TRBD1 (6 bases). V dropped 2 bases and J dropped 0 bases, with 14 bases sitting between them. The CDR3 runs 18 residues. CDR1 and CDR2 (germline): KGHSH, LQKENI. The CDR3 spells CASSPTGTTLSGANVLTF. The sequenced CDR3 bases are TGTGCCAGCTCACCAACCGGGACAACCCTCTCTGGGGCCAACGTC.

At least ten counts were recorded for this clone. CDR3 bases read: TGTGCCTGGATGCTACAGGACATCCGGAGCGGGGAG. It translates to CAWMLQDIRSGE. The full CDR3 reads CAWMLQDIRSGELFF. The chain employs TRBV30 and TRBJ2-2; tentative D call: TRBD1 (5 bases). The missing CDR3 end, 3 residues past where the read stops, is filled in from the germline J gene. The CDR3 is 15 residues long. Germline V CDR1 and CDR2: GTSNPN, SVGIG (reference sequence). Trimming cost V 4 bases and J 7 bases, with 19 bases left between them.

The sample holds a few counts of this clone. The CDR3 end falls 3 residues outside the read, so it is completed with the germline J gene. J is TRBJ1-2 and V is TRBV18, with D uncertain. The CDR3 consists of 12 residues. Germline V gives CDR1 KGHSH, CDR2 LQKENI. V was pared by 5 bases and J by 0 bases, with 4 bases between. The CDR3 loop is CASSDTNYGYTF. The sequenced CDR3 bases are TGTGCCAGCTCAGACACTAACTATGGC. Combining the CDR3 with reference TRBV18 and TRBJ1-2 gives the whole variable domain NAGVMQNPRHLVRRRGQEARLRCSPMKGHSHVYWYRQLPEEGLKFMVYLQKENIIDESGMPKERFSAEFPKEGPSILRIQQVVRGDSAAYFCASSDTNYGYTFGSGTRLTVV.

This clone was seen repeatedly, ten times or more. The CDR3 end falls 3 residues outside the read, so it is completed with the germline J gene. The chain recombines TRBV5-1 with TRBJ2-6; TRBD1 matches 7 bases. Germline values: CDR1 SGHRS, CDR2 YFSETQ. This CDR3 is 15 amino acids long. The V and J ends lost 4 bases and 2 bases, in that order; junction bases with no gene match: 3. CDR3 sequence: CASSLTGAGANVLTF. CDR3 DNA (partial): TGCGCCAGCAGCCTAACAGGGGCTGGGGCCAACGTC. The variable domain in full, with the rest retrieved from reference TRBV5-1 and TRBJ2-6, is KAGVTQTPRYLIKTRGQQVTLSCSPISGHRSVSWYQQTPGQGLQFLFEYFSETQRNKGNFPGRFSGRQFSNSRSEMNVSTLELGDSALYLCASSLTGAGANVLTFGAGSRLTVL.

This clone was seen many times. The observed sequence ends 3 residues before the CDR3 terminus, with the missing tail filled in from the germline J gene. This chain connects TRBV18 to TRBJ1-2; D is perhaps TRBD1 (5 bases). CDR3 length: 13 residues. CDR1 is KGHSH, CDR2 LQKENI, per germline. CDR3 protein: CASSPRERDGYTF. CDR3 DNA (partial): TGTGCCAGCTCACCCAGGGAACGCGACGGC.

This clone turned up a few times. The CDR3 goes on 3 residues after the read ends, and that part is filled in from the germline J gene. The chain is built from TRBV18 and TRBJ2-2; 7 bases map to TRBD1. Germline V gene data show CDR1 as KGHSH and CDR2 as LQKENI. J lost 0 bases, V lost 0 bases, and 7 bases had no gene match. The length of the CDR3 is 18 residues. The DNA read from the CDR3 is TGTGCCAGCTCACCACCGGGACAGAGTTACGCGAACACCGGGGAG. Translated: CASSPPGQSYANTGE. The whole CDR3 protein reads CASSPPGQSYANTGELFF.

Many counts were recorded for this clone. The CDR3 is CASSPAGLQETQYF. Incomplete CDR3 DNA: TGTGCCAGCAGTCCAGCGGGGCTTCAAGAGACC. The genes are TRBV2 and TRBJ2-5; TRBD2 agrees at 7 bases. Coverage ceases 3 residues before the CDR3 finishes, and the germline J gene fills in the end. Germline V gene data show CDR1 as SNHLY and CDR2 as FYNNEI. V lost 5 bases and J lost 2; bases outside the gene matches: 5. CDR3 length: 14 amino acids.

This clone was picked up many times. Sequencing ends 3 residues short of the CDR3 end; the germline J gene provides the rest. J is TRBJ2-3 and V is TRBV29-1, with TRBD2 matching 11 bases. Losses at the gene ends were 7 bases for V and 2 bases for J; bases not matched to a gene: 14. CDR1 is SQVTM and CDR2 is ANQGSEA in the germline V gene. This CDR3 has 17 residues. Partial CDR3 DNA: TGCAGCGCCCAGAGGCTAGCGGGAGGTCAAGTCACAGATACG. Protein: CSAQRLAGGQVTDT. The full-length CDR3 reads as CSAQRLAGGQVTDTQYF.

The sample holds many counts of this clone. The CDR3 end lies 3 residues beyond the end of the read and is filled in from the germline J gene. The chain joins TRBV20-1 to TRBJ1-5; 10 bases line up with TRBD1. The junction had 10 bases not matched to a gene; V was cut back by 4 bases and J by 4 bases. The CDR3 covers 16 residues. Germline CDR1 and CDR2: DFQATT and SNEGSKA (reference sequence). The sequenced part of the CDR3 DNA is TGCAGTGCTATGGGCCGGGACAGGGGCTATAATCAGCCC. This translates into CSAMGRDRGYNQP. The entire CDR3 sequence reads CSAMGRDRGYNQPQHF.

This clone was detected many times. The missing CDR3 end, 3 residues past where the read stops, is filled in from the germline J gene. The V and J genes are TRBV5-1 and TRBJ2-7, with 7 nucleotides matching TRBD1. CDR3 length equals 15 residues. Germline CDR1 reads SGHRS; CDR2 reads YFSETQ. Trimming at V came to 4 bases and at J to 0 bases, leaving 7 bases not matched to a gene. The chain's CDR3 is CASSRGQLSSYEQYF. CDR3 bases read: TGCGCCAGCAGCCGGGGACAGCTTAGCTCCTACGAG. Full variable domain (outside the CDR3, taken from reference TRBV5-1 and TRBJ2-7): KAGVTQTPRYLIKTRGQQVTLSCSPISGHRSVSWYQQTPGQGLQFLFEYFSETQRNKGNFPGRFSGRQFSNSRSEMNVSTLELGDSALYLCASSRGQLSSYEQYFGPGTRLTVT.

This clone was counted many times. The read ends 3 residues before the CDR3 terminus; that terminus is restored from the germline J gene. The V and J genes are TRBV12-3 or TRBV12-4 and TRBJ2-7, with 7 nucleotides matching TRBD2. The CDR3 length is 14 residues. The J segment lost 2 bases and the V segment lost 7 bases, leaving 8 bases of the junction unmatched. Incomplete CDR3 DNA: TGTGCCAGCACCCTGGGACTACCTCCCTACGAG. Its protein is CASTLGLPPYE. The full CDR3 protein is CASTLGLPPYEQYF.

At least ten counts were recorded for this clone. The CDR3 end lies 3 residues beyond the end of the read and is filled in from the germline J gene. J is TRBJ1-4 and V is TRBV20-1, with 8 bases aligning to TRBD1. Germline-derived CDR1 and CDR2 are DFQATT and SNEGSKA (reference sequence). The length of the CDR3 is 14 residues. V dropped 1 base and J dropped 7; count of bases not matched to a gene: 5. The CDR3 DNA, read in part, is TGCAGTGCTAGAGGGACAGGGCGGGGTGAAAAA. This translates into CSARGTGRGEK. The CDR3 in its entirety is CSARGTGRGEKLFF.

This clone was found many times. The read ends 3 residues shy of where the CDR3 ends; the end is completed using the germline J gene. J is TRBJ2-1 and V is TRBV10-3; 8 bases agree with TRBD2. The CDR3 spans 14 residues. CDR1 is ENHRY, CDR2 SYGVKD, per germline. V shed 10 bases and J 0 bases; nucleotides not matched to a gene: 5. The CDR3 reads CASTGGGSYNEQFF. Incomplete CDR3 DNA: TGTGCCAGTACGGGAGGGGGCTCCTACAATGAG.

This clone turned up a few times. The part of the CDR3 DNA that was read is TGCGCCAGCAGAGGGACTAGCGTGTACAATGAG. Translated: CASRGTSVYNE. The whole CDR3 protein is CASRGTSVYNEQFF. The chain is built from TRBV10-2 and TRBJ2-1, with 10 bases identical to TRBD2. From the germline J gene comes the end of the CDR3, since the read stops 3 residues before it. The V gene end was trimmed by 6 bases and the J gene end by 4 bases; junction bases not matched to a gene: 3. The CDR3 loop spans 14 amino acids. Germline V gene data show CDR1 as WSHSY and CDR2 as SAAADI.

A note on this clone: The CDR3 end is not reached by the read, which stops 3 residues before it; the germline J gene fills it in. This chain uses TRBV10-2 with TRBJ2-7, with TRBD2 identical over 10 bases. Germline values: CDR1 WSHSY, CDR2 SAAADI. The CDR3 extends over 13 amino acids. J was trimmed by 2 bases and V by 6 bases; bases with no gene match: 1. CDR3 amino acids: CASSLAGAYEQYF. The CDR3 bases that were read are TGCGCCAGCAGCCTAGCGGGGGCCTACGAG.